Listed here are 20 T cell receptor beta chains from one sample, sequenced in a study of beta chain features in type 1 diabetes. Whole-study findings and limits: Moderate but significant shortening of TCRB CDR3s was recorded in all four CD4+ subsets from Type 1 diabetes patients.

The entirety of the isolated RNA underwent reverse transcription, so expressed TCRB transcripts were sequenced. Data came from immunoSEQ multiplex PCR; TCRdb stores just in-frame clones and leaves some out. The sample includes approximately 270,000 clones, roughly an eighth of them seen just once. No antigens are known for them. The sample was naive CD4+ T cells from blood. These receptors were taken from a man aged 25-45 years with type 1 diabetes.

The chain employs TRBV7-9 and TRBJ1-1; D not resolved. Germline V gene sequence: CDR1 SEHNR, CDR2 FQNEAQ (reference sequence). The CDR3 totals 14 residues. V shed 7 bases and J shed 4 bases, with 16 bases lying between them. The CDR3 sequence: CASTPGVSGTEAFF. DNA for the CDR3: TGTGCCAGCACCCCCGGGGTGAGCGGCACTGAAGCTTTCTTT. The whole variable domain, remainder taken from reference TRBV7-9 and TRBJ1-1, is DTGVSQNPRHKITKRGQNVTFRCDPISEHNRLYWYRQTLGQGPEFLTYFQNEAQLEKSRLLSDRFSAERPKGSFSTLEIQRTEQGDSAMYLCASTPGVSGTEAFFGQGTRLTVV.

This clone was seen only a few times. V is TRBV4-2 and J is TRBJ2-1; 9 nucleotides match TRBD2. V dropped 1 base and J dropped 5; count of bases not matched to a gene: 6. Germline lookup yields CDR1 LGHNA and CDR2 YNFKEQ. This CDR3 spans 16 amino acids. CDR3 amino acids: CASSQGVAGANNEQFF. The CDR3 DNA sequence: TGTGCCAGCAGCCAAGGAGTAGCGGGAGCAAACAATGAGCAGTTCTTC.

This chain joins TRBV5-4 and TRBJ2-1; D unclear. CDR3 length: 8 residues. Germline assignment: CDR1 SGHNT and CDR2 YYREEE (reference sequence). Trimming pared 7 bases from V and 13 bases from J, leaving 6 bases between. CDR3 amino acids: CASGNQFF. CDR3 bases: TGTGCCAGCGGCAATCAGTTCTTC.

CDR3 amino acids: CASSILTGLTTDTQYF. The CDR3 DNA follows: TGCGCCAGCAGCATACTGACAGGGCTGACCACAGATACGCAGTATTTT. V gene TRBV5-1 combines with J gene TRBJ2-3, with 7 bases that match TRBD1. Germline V gives CDR1 SGHRS, CDR2 YFSETQ. With 4 bases clipped from V and 2 bases from J, the junction kept 10 bases outside the gene matches. There are 16 residues in the CDR3.

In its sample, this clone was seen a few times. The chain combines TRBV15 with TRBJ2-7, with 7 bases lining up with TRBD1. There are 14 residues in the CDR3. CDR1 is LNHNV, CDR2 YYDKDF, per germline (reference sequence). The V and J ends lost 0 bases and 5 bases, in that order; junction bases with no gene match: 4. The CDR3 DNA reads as TGTGCCACCAGCAGAGACCAGGGGGATAACGAGCAGTACTTC. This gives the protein CATSRDQGDNEQYF.

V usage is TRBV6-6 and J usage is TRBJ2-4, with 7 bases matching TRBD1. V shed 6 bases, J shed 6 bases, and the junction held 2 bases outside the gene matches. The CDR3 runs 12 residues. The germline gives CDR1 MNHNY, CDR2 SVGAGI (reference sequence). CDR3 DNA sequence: TGTGCCAGCAGAGGGACAGCAAACATTCAGTACTTC. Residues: CASRGTANIQYF.

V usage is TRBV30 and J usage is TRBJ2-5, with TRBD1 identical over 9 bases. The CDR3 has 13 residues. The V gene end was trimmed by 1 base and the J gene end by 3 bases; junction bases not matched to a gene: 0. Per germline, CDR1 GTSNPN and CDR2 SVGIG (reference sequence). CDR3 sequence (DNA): TGTGCCTGGAGTGGGGACAGGGAAGAGACCCAGTACTTC. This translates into CAWSGDREETQYF. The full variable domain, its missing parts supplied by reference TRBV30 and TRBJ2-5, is SQTIHQWPATLVQPVGSPLSLECTVEGTSNPNLYWYRQAAGRGLQLLFYSVGIGQISSEVPQNLSASRPQDRQFILSSKKLLLSDSGFYLCAWSGDREETQYFGPGTRLLVL.

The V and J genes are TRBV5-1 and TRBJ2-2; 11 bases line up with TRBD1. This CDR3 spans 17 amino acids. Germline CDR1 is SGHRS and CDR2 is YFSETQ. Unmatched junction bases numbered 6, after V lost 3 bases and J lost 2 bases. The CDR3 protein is CASSWVRTGGNTGELFF. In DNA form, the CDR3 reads TGCGCCAGCAGCTGGGTCAGGACAGGGGGCAACACCGGGGAGCTGTTTTTT.

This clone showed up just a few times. The CDR3 sequence is CASSLVDSTNNEQFF. In DNA, the CDR3 is TGTGCCAGCAGCTTAGTGGACAGCACAAACAATGAGCAGTTCTTC. The rearrangement joins TRBV7-8 to TRBJ2-1; D is perhaps TRBD1 (6 bases). The V end lost 1 base, the J end lost 5 bases, and 12 bases lay between the germline ends. Per the germline V gene, CDR1 is SGHVS and CDR2 is FQNEAQ. The CDR3 runs to 15 residues.

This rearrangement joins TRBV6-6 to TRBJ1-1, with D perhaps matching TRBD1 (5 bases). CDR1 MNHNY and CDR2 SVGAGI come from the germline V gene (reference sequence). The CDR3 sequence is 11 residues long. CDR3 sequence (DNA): TGTGCTGGGGCGGCGAACACTGAAGCTTTCTTT. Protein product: CAGAANTEAFF.

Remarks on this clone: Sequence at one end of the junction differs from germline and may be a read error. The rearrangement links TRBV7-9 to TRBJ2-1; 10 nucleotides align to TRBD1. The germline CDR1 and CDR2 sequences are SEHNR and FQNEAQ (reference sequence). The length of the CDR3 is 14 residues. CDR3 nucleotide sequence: TGCGCCAGCAGTAAGGGACAGGGGATCGATGAGCAGTTCTTC. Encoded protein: CASSKGQGIDEQFF.

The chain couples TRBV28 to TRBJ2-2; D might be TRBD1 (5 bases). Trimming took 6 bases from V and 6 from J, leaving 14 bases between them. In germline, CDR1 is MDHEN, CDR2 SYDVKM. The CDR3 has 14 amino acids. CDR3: CASSMTRQSGELFF. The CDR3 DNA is TGTGCCAGCAGCATGACTCGACAGTCCGGGGAGCTGTTTTTT.

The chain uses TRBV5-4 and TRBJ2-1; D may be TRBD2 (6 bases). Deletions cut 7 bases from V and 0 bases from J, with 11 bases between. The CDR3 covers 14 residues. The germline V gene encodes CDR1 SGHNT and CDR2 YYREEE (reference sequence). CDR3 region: CASGGESSYNEQFF. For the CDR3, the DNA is TGTGCCAGCGGAGGGGAGAGCTCCTACAATGAGCAGTTCTTC.

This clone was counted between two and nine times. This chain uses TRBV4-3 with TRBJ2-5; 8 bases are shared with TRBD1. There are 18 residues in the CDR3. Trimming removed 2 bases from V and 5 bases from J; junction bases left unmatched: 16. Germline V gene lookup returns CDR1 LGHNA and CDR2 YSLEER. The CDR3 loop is CASSQYYLQGATKETQYF. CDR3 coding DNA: TGCGCCAGCAGCCAATACTACCTTCAGGGGGCCACCAAGGAGACCCAGTACTTC.

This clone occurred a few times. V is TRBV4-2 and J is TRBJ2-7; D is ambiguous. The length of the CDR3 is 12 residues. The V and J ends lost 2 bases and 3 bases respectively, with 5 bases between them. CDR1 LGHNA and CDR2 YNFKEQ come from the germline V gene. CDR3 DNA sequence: TGTGCCAGCAGCCAAAGTAGCTACGAGCAGTACTTC. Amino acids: CASSQSSYEQYF.

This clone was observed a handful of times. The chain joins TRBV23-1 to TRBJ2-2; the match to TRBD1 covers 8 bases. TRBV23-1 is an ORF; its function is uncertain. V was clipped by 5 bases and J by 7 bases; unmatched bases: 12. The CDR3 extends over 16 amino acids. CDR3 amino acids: CASSTRQGRQYGELFF. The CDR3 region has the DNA TGCGCCAGCAGTACGAGACAGGGGCGTCAGTACGGGGAGCTGTTTTTT.

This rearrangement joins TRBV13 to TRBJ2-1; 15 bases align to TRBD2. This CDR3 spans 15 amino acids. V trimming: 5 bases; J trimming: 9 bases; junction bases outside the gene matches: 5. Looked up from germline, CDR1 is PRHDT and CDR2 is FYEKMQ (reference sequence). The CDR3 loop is CASSVGLAGGGEQFF. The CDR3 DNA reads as TGTGCCAGCAGCGTTGGACTAGCGGGAGGGGGTGAGCAGTTCTTC.

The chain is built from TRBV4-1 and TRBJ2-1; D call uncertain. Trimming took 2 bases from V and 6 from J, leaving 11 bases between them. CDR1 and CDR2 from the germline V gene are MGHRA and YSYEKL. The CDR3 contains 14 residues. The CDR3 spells CASSQNPSVNEQFF. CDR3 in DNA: TGCGCCAGCAGCCAAAACCCTAGTGTCAATGAGCAGTTCTTC.

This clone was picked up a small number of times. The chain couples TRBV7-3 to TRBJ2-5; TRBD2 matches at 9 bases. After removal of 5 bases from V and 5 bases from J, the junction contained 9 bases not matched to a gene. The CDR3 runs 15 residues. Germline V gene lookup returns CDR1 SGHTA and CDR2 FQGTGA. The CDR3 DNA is TGTGCCAGCAGCGCTTCAGCGGGAGGAGGGGAGACCCAGTACTTC. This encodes CASSASAGGGETQYF. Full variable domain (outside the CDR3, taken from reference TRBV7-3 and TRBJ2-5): GAGVSQTPSNKVTEKGKYVELRCDPISGHTALYWYRQSLGQGPEFLIYFQGTGAADDSGLPNDRFFAVRPEGSVSTLKIQRTERGDSAVYLCASSASAGGGETQYFGPGTRLLVL.

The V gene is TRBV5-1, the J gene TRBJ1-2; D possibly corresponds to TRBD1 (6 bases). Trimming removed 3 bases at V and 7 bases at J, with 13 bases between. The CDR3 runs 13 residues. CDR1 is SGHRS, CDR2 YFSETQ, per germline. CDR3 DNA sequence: TGCGCCAGCAGCTACACAGGGATGCCTGGCTACACCTTC. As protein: CASSYTGMPGYTF.